These 29 T cell receptor beta chains share one sample of origin, sequenced in a study of T cells in Graves' hyperthyroidism and ophthalmopathy. Amplified TCR beta CDR3 regions derived from RNA transcripts. The HTBI set primed first-round TCR CDR3 RT-PCR. Each CDR3 protein gets one entry after TCRdb re-called the multiplex PCR reads with MiXCR. The table records approximately 520,000 distinct CDR3 sequences, more than 20% of them present only once. Sequenced input: blood. The source is a man in his late teens or twenties with Graves' hyperthyroidism.

Ten or more counts support this clonotype. The chain combines TRBV28 with TRBJ1-2, with 7 bases fitting TRBD1. Germline CDR1 is MDHEN and CDR2 is SYDVKM. After removal of 7 bases from V and 8 bases from J, the junction contained 13 bases not matched to a gene. The CDR3 consists of 14 residues. The CDR3 bases are TGTGCCAGCAATTCCGTCCAGGGGGTGGAAGGCTACACCTTC. Its protein product is CASNSVQGVEGYTF.

This chain joins TRBV5-1 and TRBJ2-7, with 7 bases identical to TRBD1. After removal of 2 bases from V and 1 base from J, the junction contained 9 bases not matched to a gene. The CDR3 has 16 amino acids. The germline CDR1 and CDR2 sequences are SGHRS and YFSETQ. The CDR3, as DNA: TGCGCCAGCAGCTTAAACCGGGACAGTGCATCCTACGAGCAGTACTTC. This encodes CASSLNRDSASYEQYF.

This chain links TRBV11-2 with TRBJ2-7; 11 nucleotides align to TRBD2. The J segment lost 3 bases and the V segment lost 5 bases, leaving 9 bases of the junction unmatched. Per the germline V gene, CDR1 is SGHAT and CDR2 is FQNNGV. This CDR3 is built from 16 residues. DNA of the CDR3: TGTGCCAGCAGCAGTTATAGCGGGGGGGCAATCTACGAGCAGTACTTC. Protein: CASSSYSGGAIYEQYF.

This clonotype was seen many times. This chain joins TRBV4-1 and TRBJ1-5; possible D gene TRBD1, 5 bases. Trimming took 3 bases from V and 5 from J, leaving 11 bases between them. Looked up from germline, CDR1 is MGHRA and CDR2 is YSYEKL. This CDR3 contains 14 residues. CDR3 nucleotides: TGCGCCAGCAGCCAGGGGGGAGGTTATCAGCCCCAGCATTTT. It is translated as CASSQGGGYQPQHF.

Remarks on this clonotype: Given the absence of the conserved phenylalanine or tryptophan at the CDR3 end, a read error is likely. This chain links TRBV4-1 with TRBJ1-5, with a tentative D call TRBD1 (6 bases). The CDR3 consists of 14 residues. Looked up from germline, CDR1 is MGHRA and CDR2 is YSYEKL. Trimming stripped 3 bases from V and 6 bases from J, with 12 bases between. CDR3 DNA sequence: TGCGCCAGCAGCCACCGGGGGGCCTTTCAGCCCCAGCATGTT. This encodes CASSHRGAFQPQHV.

The genes are TRBV28 and TRBJ1-5; 7 bases are a match to TRBD1. V lost 7 bases and J lost 6; bases outside the gene matches: 6. This CDR3 has 13 amino acids. The germline CDR1 and CDR2 sequences are MDHEN and SYDVKM. DNA of the CDR3: TGTGCCAGCACCATGACAGGGCGTCAGCCCCAGCATTTT. Translation gives CASTMTGRQPQHF. Complete variable domain (other parts from reference TRBV28 and TRBJ1-5): DVKVTQSSRYLVKRTGEKVFLECVQDMDHENMFWYRQDPGLGLRLIYFSYDVKMKEKGDIPEGYSVSREKKERFSLILESASTNQTSMYLCASTMTGRQPQHFGDGTRLSIL.

This clonotype showed up many times. The chain links TRBV6-4 to TRBJ1-1; tentative D call: TRBD1 (6 bases). This CDR3 has 17 residues. V lost 5 bases, J lost 0 bases, and 19 bases lay in between. Germline assignment: CDR1 MRHNA and CDR2 SNTAGT. The chain's CDR3 is CASSPGHRFRMNTEAFF. The CDR3 region has the DNA TGTGCCAGCAGTCCGGGACATCGATTTCGCATGAACACTGAAGCTTTCTTT.

Ten or more counts support this clonotype. The genes are TRBV27 and TRBJ1-2, with 7 bases fitting TRBD1. V shed 5 bases and J 5 bases; nucleotides not matched to a gene: 5. This CDR3 spans 13 amino acids. CDR1 and CDR2 (germline): MNHEY, SMNVEV (reference sequence). This CDR3 is CASSHPTGYGYTF. The CDR3 region has the DNA TGTGCCAGCAGTCACCCGACAGGGTATGGCTACACCTTC.

This clonotype was counted at least ten times. The CDR3 coding sequence is TGTGCCAGCAGTTACTCGTCAGGGGGGAAGAATAGTCGCTACACCTTC. Protein: CASSYSSGGKNSRYTF. This sequence joins TRBV6-5 and TRBJ1-2; 7 bases agree with TRBD1. The CDR3 length is 16 residues. V shed 0 bases and J 9 bases; nucleotides not matched to a gene: 13. The germline CDR1 and CDR2 sequences are MNHEY and SVGAGI.

This clonotype was observed at least ten times. The chain joins TRBV11-2 to TRBJ2-7; TRBD2 matches 10 bases. Germline CDR1 and CDR2: SGHAT and FQNNGV. With V trimmed by 0 bases and J by 5 bases, 4 bases remained unmatched. This CDR3 contains 15 residues. CDR3 DNA sequence: TGTGCCAGCAGCTTAGACCTAGCGGGGGCCGACGAGCAGTACTTC. Protein: CASSLDLAGADEQYF.

This clonotype was counted at least ten times. J is TRBJ2-7 and V is TRBV28; 8 bases match TRBD1. The CDR3 has 12 residues. With V trimmed by 8 bases and J by 6 bases, 6 bases remained unmatched. CDR1 is MDHEN, CDR2 SYDVKM, per germline. CDR3 protein: CASRQGWREQYF. CDR3 coding DNA: TGTGCCAGCCGACAGGGGTGGCGCGAGCAGTACTTC.

This clonotype was detected many times. V usage is TRBV6-1 and J usage is TRBJ2-7; D gene uncertain. Trimming shortened V by 6 bases and J by 5 bases, and 17 bases separated the two germline ends. CDR3 length: 14 residues. The germline V gene encodes CDR1 MNHNS and CDR2 SASEGT. Written as DNA, the CDR3 is TGTGCCAGCAGCCCCGAAACTTCCTCGGACGAGCAGTACTTC. Protein: CASSPETSSDEQYF.

This chain connects TRBV7-2 to TRBJ2-7; tentatively, D is TRBD2 (6 bases). Per germline, CDR1 SGHTA and CDR2 FQGNSA. V was pared by 1 base and J by 5 bases, with 12 bases between. The CDR3 is 14 amino acids. The CDR3 protein is CASSLGEVGHEQYF. The DNA for the CDR3 is TGTGCCAGCAGCTTAGGGGAGGTTGGCCACGAGCAGTACTTC.

This clonotype appeared many times. V is TRBV20-1 and J is TRBJ1-1, with 7 nucleotides matching TRBD1. Germline assignment: CDR1 DFQATT and CDR2 SNEGSKA (reference sequence). The CDR3 spans 13 residues. Unmatched junction bases numbered 5, after V lost 1 base and J lost 6 bases. CDR3 DNA sequence: TGCAGTGCTAGAGGCCAGGGGGAGTCTGAAGCTTTCTTT. This codes for CSARGQGESEAFF.

This rearrangement joins TRBV5-5 to TRBJ2-7; perhaps TRBD2 as D (5 bases). The CDR3 has 12 residues. V was trimmed by 4 bases and J by 6 bases, leaving 11 bases between them. From germline, CDR1 is SGHKS and CDR2 YYEKEE (reference sequence). CDR3 residues: CASSPGVLEQYF. CDR3 DNA: TGTGCCAGCAGCCCCGGGGTTCTCGAGCAGTACTTC.

This clonotype was counted a few times. One end of the junction fails to match germline, which may point to a read error. V usage is TRBV4-1 and J usage is TRBJ1-5, with D possibly TRBD1 on 6 matching bases. The CDR3 has 15 residues. Germline V gives CDR1 MGHRA, CDR2 YSYEKL. CDR3 protein: CASSQDRGWLWPRHF. CDR3 DNA: TGCGCCAGCAGCCAAGACAGGGGCTGGTTGTGGCCCCGGCATTTT.

About this clonotype: An end of the junction differs from the germline gene, which may be a read error. V usage is TRBV28 and J usage is TRBJ2-2; weak D call: TRBD2 (5 bases). The length of the CDR3 is 12 residues. Germline V gene sequence: CDR1 MDHEN, CDR2 SYDVKM. CDR3: CASSLHTGDLFF. CDR3 nucleotides: TGTGCCAGCAGTCTCCACACCGGGGATCTGTTTTTT.

In this sample, this clonotype turned up many times. The chain employs TRBV7-9 and TRBJ1-1; no clear D gene. V shed 6 bases and J shed 5 bases, with 13 bases lying between them. From germline, CDR1 is SEHNR and CDR2 FQNEAQ (reference sequence). CDR3 length: 13 residues. For the CDR3, the DNA is TGTGCCAGCAGACCTCCCTACCGAACTGAAGCTTTCTTT. Encoded protein: CASRPPYRTEAFF.

Comment on this clonotype: Since a much larger clone is just one base distant, this may be a read error. The V call is TRBV12-5, the J call TRBJ1-1; D remains unclear. This CDR3 contains 14 residues. V was cut by 0 bases and J by 1 base, with 6 bases left in between. The germline V gene encodes CDR1 LGHNT and CDR2 FRNRAP. The CDR3 DNA follows: TGTGCTAGTGGTTTGGTTAAGACGAACACTGAAGCTTTCTTT. Protein: CASGLVKTNTEAFF.

The sample holds a few counts of this clonotype. The chain has TRBV4-1 and TRBJ1-5; D is unresolved. CDR3 size: 13 residues. Trimming stripped 3 bases from V and 4 bases from J, with 7 bases between. Germline CDR1 and CDR2: MGHRA and YSYEKL. The CDR3 bases are TGCGCCAGCAGCCAGTCGGGTAATCAGCCCCAGCATTTT. It encodes CASSQSGNQPQHF.

This clonotype was seen repeatedly, ten times or more. The genes are TRBV15 and TRBJ1-2; 7 nucleotides line up with TRBD1. This CDR3 has 13 amino acids. Germline V gene sequence: CDR1 LNHNV, CDR2 YYDKDF (reference sequence). Losses at the gene ends were 3 bases for V and 8 bases for J; bases not matched to a gene: 6. CDR3 amino acids: CATSRKTGSGYTF. In DNA, the CDR3 is TGTGCCACCAGCAGGAAGACAGGGTCGGGCTACACCTTC.

This clonotype was observed once. The chain carries TRBV24-1 and TRBJ2-7; 7 positions agree with TRBD1. The V and J ends lost 0 bases and 0 bases, in that order; junction bases with no gene match: 4. Per the germline V gene, CDR1 is KGHDR and CDR2 is SFDVKD. This CDR3 region has 16 residues. Here the CDR3 reads CATSDLLGDSSYEQYF. The CDR3 nucleotides read TGTGCCACCAGTGATTTGCTGGGGGACAGCTCCTACGAGCAGTACTTC.

The gene calls are TRBV30 and TRBJ2-7, with no clear D. Germline V gene lookup returns CDR1 GTSNPN and CDR2 SVGIG (reference sequence). The CDR3 length is 11 residues. The V and J ends lost 6 bases and 4 bases respectively, with 10 bases between them. CDR3 amino acids: CACAPVYEQYF. The CDR3, as DNA: TGTGCCTGCGCCCCCGTGTACGAGCAGTACTTC.

Many counts were recorded for this clonotype. The chain combines TRBV6-1 with TRBJ1-5; D remains unclear. The germline V gene has CDR1 MNHNS and CDR2 SASEGT. CDR3 length equals 13 residues. V lost 6 bases, J lost 7 bases, and 13 bases lay in between. CDR3 nucleotide sequence: TGTGCCAGCAGCCCACAAAATACGCAGCCCCAGCATTTT. Its translation is CASSPQNTQPQHF.

A few counts support this clonotype. This rearrangement joins TRBV7-2 to TRBJ2-2; tentative D call: TRBD1 (5 bases). The CDR3 sequence is 14 residues long. V was trimmed by 5 bases and J by 7 bases, leaving 14 bases between them. CDR1 is SGHTA, CDR2 FQGNSA, per germline. The CDR3 loop is CASSPRSGIGELFF. The CDR3, as DNA: TGTGCCAGCAGCCCGAGATCAGGGATCGGGGAGCTGTTTTTT.

This sequence joins TRBV4-1 and TRBJ2-7; 11 nucleotides line up with TRBD2. The CDR3 loop spans 13 amino acids. Germline CDR1 and CDR2: MGHRA and YSYEKL. V lost 2 bases to trimming and J lost 7 bases; unmatched junction nucleotides: 1. CDR3 protein: CASSQSSGGEQYF. Written as DNA, the CDR3 is TGCGCCAGCAGCCAATCTAGCGGGGGGGAGCAGTACTTC.

In the case of this clonotype: This may be a read error: a much more frequent sequence differs by one nucleotide. The genes are TRBV20-1 and TRBJ2-7; D may be TRBD1 (6 bases). The germline V gene has CDR1 DFQATT and CDR2 SNEGSKA (reference sequence). This CDR3 has 13 residues. The CDR3 sequence is CRARTGTSYEQYF. In DNA, the CDR3 is TGCCGTGCTCGAACAGGGACCTCCTACGAGCAGTACTTC.

The chain carries TRBV18 and TRBJ1-1, with no clear D. The CDR3 length is 12 residues. Germline CDR1 reads KGHSH; CDR2 reads LQKENI. V was clipped by 3 bases and J by 7 bases, with 9 bases between them. DNA for the CDR3: TGTGCCAGCTCACCTTCGGAACATGAAGCTTTCTTT. It encodes CASSPSEHEAFF.

This clonotype has a count of ten or more. The CDR3 DNA is TGTGCCAGCAGTTCGACCGGGACAGGGCTCGACGAGCAGTACTTC. It is translated as CASSSTGTGLDEQYF. V and J are TRBV12-3 or TRBV12-4 and TRBJ2-7, with 9 bases lining up with TRBD1. The CDR3 is 15 residues long. V lost 4 bases and J lost 5; bases outside the gene matches: 9.